What follows are 25 T cell receptor beta chains derived from one specimen sequenced in a study of blood T cell repertoires in COVID-19. The method was immunoSEQ multiplex PCR; TCRdb's version includes in-frame clones alone and lacks a portion of them. The sample carries roughly 93,000 clones, roughly 80% recorded once. Sequenced input: peripheral blood. The receptors derive from an elderly woman with acute or convalescent COVID-19.

This clone was detected only once. The V call is TRBV7-3, the J call TRBJ2-2; D is possibly TRBD1 (6 bases). Germline V lookup: CDR1 SGHTA, CDR2 FQGTGA. V lost 5 bases, J lost 2 bases, and 18 bases lay in between. The length of the CDR3 is 17 residues. This CDR3 is CASSLPGAGENTGELFF. The DNA of the CDR3 is TGTGCCAGCAGCCTGCCCGGGGCAGGGGAAAACACCGGGGAGCTGTTTTTT. Full variable domain (outside the CDR3, taken from reference TRBV7-3 and TRBJ2-2): GAGVSQTPSNKVTEKGKYVELRCDPISGHTALYWYRQSLGQGPEFLIYFQGTGAADDSGLPNDRFFAVRPEGSVSTLKIQRTERGDSAVYLCASSLPGAGENTGELFFGEGSRLTVL.

The rearrangement uses TRBV6-5 and TRBJ1-1, with TRBD1 as a possible D gene (5 bases). The CDR3 spans 12 residues. Germline CDR1 MNHEY, CDR2 SVGAGI. The V and J ends lost 6 bases and 5 bases respectively, with 10 bases between them. The CDR3 nucleotides read TGTGCCAGCAGAGGGGAAGGGACTGAAGCTTTCTTT. Translation gives CASRGEGTEAFF.

The V and J genes are TRBV2 and TRBJ1-1; 8 bases match TRBD1. Trimming took 3 bases from V and 1 from J; bases not matched to a gene: 1. The germline V gene has CDR1 SNHLY and CDR2 FYNNEI. The CDR3 covers 14 residues. CDR3 sequence: CASSDRGRNTEAFF. CDR3 bases: TGTGCCAGCAGTGACAGGGGGCGGAACACTGAAGCTTTCTTT. The full variable domain, with the rest looked up from reference TRBV2 and TRBJ1-1, is EPEVTQTPSHQVTQMGQEVILRCVPISNHLYFYWYRQILGQKVEFLVSFYNNEISEKSEIFDDQFSVERPDGSNFTLKIRSTKLEDSAMYFCASSDRGRNTEAFFGQGTRLTVV.

The chain recombines TRBV7-9 with TRBJ2-6, with D unclear. V was shortened by 2 bases and J by 0 bases, with 8 bases between the two germline ends. The CDR3 sequence is 16 residues long. CDR1 and CDR2 from the germline V gene are SEHNR and FQNEAQ (reference sequence). The DNA of the CDR3 is TGTGCCAGCAGCTTATCACAGTCCTCTGGGGCCAACGTCCTGACTTTC. Residues: CASSLSQSSGANVLTF.

V and J are TRBV2 and TRBJ1-4; 7 bases map to TRBD1. The junction had 9 bases not matched to a gene; V was cut back by 6 bases and J by 5 bases. CDR1 is SNHLY, CDR2 FYNNEI, per germline. CDR3 length equals 15 residues. The CDR3 DNA is TGTGCCAGCAGGCTCGACAGGGAAGGGAATGAAAAACTGTTTTTT. This encodes CASRLDREGNEKLFF. The full variable domain, completed using reference TRBV2 and TRBJ1-4, is EPEVTQTPSHQVTQMGQEVILRCVPISNHLYFYWYRQILGQKVEFLVSFYNNEISEKSEIFDDQFSVERPDGSNFTLKIRSTKLEDSAMYFCASRLDREGNEKLFFGSGTQLSVL.

This rearrangement joins TRBV24-1 to TRBJ2-5, with 8 bases lining up with TRBD2. The trim removed 9 bases at V and 5 bases at J, leaving 7 bases unmatched. This CDR3 has 13 amino acids. Germline V CDR1 and CDR2: KGHDR, SFDVKD. Here the CDR3 DNA reads TGTGCCACCGCAACGGGGGGGGCCGAGACCCAGTACTTC. Protein sequence: CATATGGAETQYF.

This clone was recorded a few times. The chain is built from TRBV7-2 and TRBJ1-1; unclear D gene. Per germline, CDR1 SGHTA and CDR2 FQGNSA. Trimming removed 4 bases at V and 7 bases at J, with 13 bases between. The CDR3 runs 13 residues. This CDR3 is CASSYRVTLEAFF. In DNA, the CDR3 is TGTGCCAGCAGCTATCGGGTCACCCTTGAAGCTTTCTTT. Full variable domain (remainder filled in from reference TRBV7-2 and TRBJ1-1): GAGVSQSPSNKVTEKGKDVELRCDPISGHTALYWYRQSLGQGLEFLIYFQGNSAPDKSGLPSDRFSAERTGGSVSTLTIQRTQQEDSAVYLCASSYRVTLEAFFGQGTRLTVV.

This clone was found a few times. The V call is TRBV11-2, the J call TRBJ2-7; the D gene is possibly TRBD1 (6 bases). This CDR3 comprises 13 residues. V was pared by 2 bases and J by 6 bases, with 11 bases between. The germline V gene encodes CDR1 SGHAT and CDR2 FQNNGV. The CDR3 region has the DNA TGTGCCAGCAGCTTAATACAGGGCTCCGAGCAGTACTTC. This translates into CASSLIQGSEQYF.

V is TRBV19 and J is TRBJ1-1; D gene uncertain. The CDR3 has 14 residues. Per germline, CDR1 LNHDA and CDR2 SQIVND (reference sequence). Trimming removed 2 bases at V and 1 base at J, with 8 bases between. CDR3 nucleotide sequence: TGTGCCAGTAGTATATTTCATTCGAACACTGAAGCTTTCTTT. It yields the protein CASSIFHSNTEAFF. Full variable domain (rest looked up from reference TRBV19 and TRBJ1-1): DGGITQSPKYLFRKEGQNVTLSCEQNLNHDAMYWYRQDPGQGLRLIYYSQIVNDFQKGDIAEGYSVSREKKESFPLTVTSAQKNPTAFYLCASSIFHSNTEAFFGQGTRLTVV.

This chain uses TRBV19 with TRBJ2-1; the match to TRBD2 covers 7 bases. The germline V gene has CDR1 LNHDA and CDR2 SQIVND (reference sequence). J gave up 4 bases and V 6 bases, and 9 bases lay outside the gene matches. CDR3 size: 15 residues. CDR3 protein: CASRNRGETYNEQFF. The CDR3 region has the DNA TGTGCCAGTAGAAACCGGGGGGAAACGTACAATGAGCAGTTCTTC.

This chain connects TRBV28 to TRBJ1-6; D perhaps matches TRBD1 (6 bases). Germline lookup yields CDR1 MDHEN and CDR2 SYDVKM. This CDR3 is 15 amino acids long. Trimming shortened V by 6 bases and J by 7 bases, and 16 bases separated the two germline ends. CDR3: CASSQTRGGNSPLHF. CDR3 nucleotide sequence: TGTGCCAGCAGCCAAACCAGGGGAGGGAATTCACCCCTCCACTTT. Full variable domain (outside the CDR3, taken from reference TRBV28 and TRBJ1-6): DVKVTQSSRYLVKRTGEKVFLECVQDMDHENMFWYRQDPGLGLRLIYFSYDVKMKEKGDIPEGYSVSREKKERFSLILESASTNQTSMYLCASSQTRGGNSPLHFGNGTRLTVT.

CDR3 protein: CASSLPGQLYGYTF. CDR3 bases: TGTGCCAGCAGTCTCCCGGGACAGTTGTATGGCTACACCTTC. V usage is TRBV7-8 and J usage is TRBJ1-2, with 7 positions matching TRBD1. Germline assignment: CDR1 SGHVS and CDR2 FQNEAQ. CDR3 length: 14 amino acids. V was clipped by 6 bases and J by 5 bases; unmatched bases: 9.

This chain uses TRBV3-1 (or the pseudogene TRBV3-2) with TRBJ1-2; TRBD1 aligns across 12 bases. Germline CDR1 reads LGHDT; CDR2 reads YNNKEL (reference sequence). V lost 4 bases and J lost 6; bases outside the gene matches: 12. CDR3 length: 17 amino acids. CDR3 protein: CASSPLIPGTGGHGYTF. The CDR3 DNA is TGTGCCAGCAGCCCACTAATACCAGGGACAGGGGGCCATGGCTACACCTTC.

In its sample, this clone was seen once. V is TRBV7-2 and J is TRBJ1-2, with unresolved D. CDR3 length: 11 residues. V lost 6 bases to trimming and J lost 11 bases, with 13 bases between them. Germline V lookup: CDR1 SGHTA, CDR2 FQGNSA. This chain's CDR3 is CASREGGMYTF. CDR3 DNA: TGTGCCAGCAGGGAGGGAGGAATGTACACCTTC.

This chain uses TRBV2 with TRBJ1-2; no reliable D call. Germline V gives CDR1 SNHLY, CDR2 FYNNEI. V was cut by 6 bases and J by 3 bases, with 14 bases left in between. The CDR3 length is 14 residues. This chain's CDR3 is CASSAITEYYGYTF. CDR3 nucleotide sequence: TGTGCCAGCAGCGCTATTACTGAATACTATGGCTACACCTTC.

This chain joins TRBV5-1 and TRBJ1-2, with a weak D call TRBD1 (5 bases). The V gene's germline CDR1 is SGHRS and CDR2 YFSETQ. The V end was cut by 5 bases, the J end by 4 bases, with 12 bases between. The CDR3 consists of 13 residues. Written as DNA, the CDR3 is TGCGCCAGCAGGAAGGACATAACCTATGGCTACACCTTC. Translated: CASRKDITYGYTF.

The genes are TRBV27 and TRBJ1-5; no firm D call. The V and J ends lost 8 bases and 3 bases respectively, with 14 bases between them. This CDR3 has 14 amino acids. Germline V CDR1 and CDR2: MNHEY, SMNVEV (reference sequence). Here the CDR3 DNA reads TGTGCCAGCGCCCCCGTCGGGTCCAATCAGCCCCAGCATTTT. Its translation: CASAPVGSNQPQHF.

V usage is TRBV19 and J usage is TRBJ1-2; no reliable D call. The germline CDR1 and CDR2 sequences are LNHDA and SQIVND (reference sequence). Trimming removed 3 bases from V and 5 bases from J, with 13 bases in between. CDR3 size: 14 residues. CDR3 protein: CASSMPGNSYGYTF. For the CDR3, the DNA is TGTGCCAGTAGTATGCCCGGGAATTCGTATGGCTACACCTTC.

This clone was seen a single time. The chain employs TRBV30 and TRBJ1-1, with D unclear. Germline V gene data show CDR1 as GTSNPN and CDR2 as SVGIG (reference sequence). V was clipped by 2 bases and J by 7 bases, with 11 bases between them. The CDR3 extends over 12 amino acids. The CDR3 nucleotides read TGTGCCTGGAGTAGGGAGGGTGATGAAGCTTTCTTT. It is translated as CAWSREGDEAFF. The variable domain in full, with the rest retrieved from reference TRBV30 and TRBJ1-1, is SQTIHQWPATLVQPVGSPLSLECTVEGTSNPNLYWYRQAAGRGLQLLFYSVGIGQISSEVPQNLSASRPQDRQFILSSKKLLLSDSGFYLCAWSREGDEAFFGQGTRLTVV.

This chain connects TRBV7-2 to TRBJ1-1; D perhaps matches TRBD1 (5 bases). Germline loops: CDR1 SGHTA, CDR2 FQGNSA. The CDR3 has 14 amino acids. Trimming removed 2 bases at V and 4 bases at J, with 11 bases between. CDR3 DNA sequence: TGTGCCAGCAGCTTATCTCCAGGGTCCACTGAAGCTTTCTTT. Translated, it gives CASSLSPGSTEAFF.

The chain couples TRBV24-1 to TRBJ2-1, with 9 bases fitting TRBD2. The V and J ends lost 3 bases and 3 bases, in that order; junction bases with no gene match: 5. This CDR3 has 16 residues. Per the germline V gene, CDR1 is KGHDR and CDR2 is SFDVKD. This CDR3 is CATSDSGGTNYNEQFF. CDR3 nucleotide sequence: TGTGCCACCAGTGATAGCGGGGGGACCAACTACAATGAGCAGTTCTTC.

The J gene is TRBJ2-3, the V gene TRBV28; D not resolved. This CDR3 has 13 residues. The germline V gene encodes CDR1 MDHEN and CDR2 SYDVKM. With 3 bases removed from V and 1 base from J, the gap between germline ends came to 5 bases. CDR3 sequence: CASSFPGTDTQYF. CDR3 sequence (DNA): TGTGCCAGCAGTTTTCCGGGCACAGATACGCAGTATTTT.

The chain links TRBV20-1 to TRBJ2-5; D is unclear. The CDR3 length is 12 residues. Trimming cost V 3 bases and J 1 base, with 6 bases left between them. Germline V lookup: CDR1 DFQATT, CDR2 SNEGSKA (reference sequence). The CDR3 sequence is CSASLVQETQYF. CDR3 coding DNA: TGCAGTGCTAGTTTAGTCCAAGAGACCCAGTACTTC.

Points on this clone: Distinct nucleotide sequences in the sample also encode this CDR3. This rearrangement joins TRBV30 to TRBJ1-1, with 8 bases that match TRBD1. V lost 4 bases and J lost 1; bases outside the gene matches: 2. The germline V gene has CDR1 GTSNPN and CDR2 SVGIG (reference sequence). The CDR3 is 13 amino acids. CDR3 nucleotide sequence: TGTGCCTGGAAAGGACAGGGGAACACTGAAGCTTTCTTT. The encoded protein is CAWKGQGNTEAFF.

The V call is TRBV2, the J call TRBJ1-3; D call uncertain. Trimming took off 1 base at V and 9 bases at J, with 10 bases between the two ends. CDR3 length: 13 residues. The germline CDR1 and CDR2 sequences are SNHLY and FYNNEI. CDR3 loop: CASSEGRQSTIYF. CDR3 nucleotides: TGTGCCAGCAGTGAAGGCAGGCAAAGCACCATATATTTT.